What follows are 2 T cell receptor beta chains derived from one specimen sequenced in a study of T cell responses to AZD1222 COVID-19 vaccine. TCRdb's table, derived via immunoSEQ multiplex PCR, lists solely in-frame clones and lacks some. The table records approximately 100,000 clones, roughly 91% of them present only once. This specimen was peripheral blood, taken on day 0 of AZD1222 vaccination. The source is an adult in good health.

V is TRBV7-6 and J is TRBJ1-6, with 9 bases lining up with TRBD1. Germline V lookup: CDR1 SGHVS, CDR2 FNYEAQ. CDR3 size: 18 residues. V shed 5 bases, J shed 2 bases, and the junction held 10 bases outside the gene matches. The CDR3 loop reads CASSHPGQGGTYNSPLHF. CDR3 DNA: TGTGCCAGCAGCCATCCGGGACAGGGAGGGACCTATAATTCACCCCTCCACTTT.

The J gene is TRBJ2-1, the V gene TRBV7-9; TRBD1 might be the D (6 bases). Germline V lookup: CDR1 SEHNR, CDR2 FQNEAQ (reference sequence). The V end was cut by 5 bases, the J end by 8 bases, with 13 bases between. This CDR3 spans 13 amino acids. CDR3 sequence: CASSPIGGDEQFF. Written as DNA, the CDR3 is TGTGCCAGCAGCCCAATAGGGGGAGATGAGCAGTTCTTC.